The 8 T cell receptor beta chains reported below all come from one sample, sequenced in a study of blood T cell repertoires in COVID-19. TCRdb's table, derived via immunoSEQ multiplex PCR, lists solely in-frame clones and lacks some. The sample gives some 120,000 clones, 90% of which show up once; around 3.8% is in the top ten. The sample consisted of peripheral blood. All receptors come from a man aged 45 to 65 with active COVID-19.

V gene TRBV3-1 (or the pseudogene TRBV3-2) combines with J gene TRBJ2-2; tentatively, D is TRBD2 (5 bases). CDR1 and CDR2 (germline): LGHDT, YNNKEL (reference sequence). The CDR3 spans 13 residues. V was cut by 6 bases and J by 4 bases, with 9 bases left in between. The CDR3 is CASSPSGTGELFF. The CDR3 DNA reads TGTGCCAGCAGTCCGAGCGGCACCGGGGAGCTGTTTTTT.

This rearrangement joins TRBV23-1 to TRBJ2-5; the match to TRBD2 covers 9 bases. TRBV23-1 is noted as an ORF with a role that remains uncertain. The length of the CDR3 is 24 residues. V lost 4 bases and J lost 5; bases outside the gene matches: 35. The CDR3 reads CASSRLGPLVGQDLPSGVGETQYF. CDR3 sequence (DNA): TGCGCCAGCAGTCGCTTGGGCCCTCTGGTAGGACAGGACTTACCTAGCGGGGTGGGGGAGACCCAGTACTTC.

The chain recombines TRBV10-1 with TRBJ2-2; D unresolved. Deletions cut 3 bases from V and 0 bases from J, with 2 bases between. This CDR3 is 13 amino acids long. CDR1 is WNHNN, CDR2 SYGVQD, per germline (reference sequence). The CDR3 reads CASSDTNTGELFF. The CDR3 coding sequence is TGCGCCAGCAGTGACACGAACACCGGGGAGCTGTTTTTT.

This clone was seen more than once but under ten times. The rearrangement uses TRBV11-3 and TRBJ1-2; 7 bases agree with TRBD1. Losses at the gene ends were 5 bases for V and 8 bases for J; bases not matched to a gene: 11. The CDR3 spans 14 residues. Germline V gene lookup returns CDR1 SGHNT and CDR2 YENEEA. The CDR3 region has the DNA TGTGCCAGCAGCCGGACAGGAGCCTCAGGGGGCTACACCTTC. It translates to CASSRTGASGGYTF.

This clone occurred a few times. The chain joins TRBV5-6 to TRBJ1-2; the match to TRBD1 covers 8 bases. Trimming took 5 bases from V and 1 from J; bases not matched to a gene: 4. This CDR3 has 14 residues. Per germline, CDR1 SGHDT and CDR2 YYEEEE. The CDR3 reads CASSKGQDNYGYTF. The CDR3, as DNA: TGTGCCAGCAGTAAGGGACAGGATAACTATGGCTACACCTTC.

J is TRBJ2-5 and V is TRBV3-1 (or the pseudogene TRBV3-2); 9 nucleotides align to TRBD2. J gave up 4 bases and V 1 base, and 4 bases lay outside the gene matches. CDR3 length equals 15 residues. CDR1 LGHDT and CDR2 YNNKEL come from the germline V gene (reference sequence). In DNA, the CDR3 is TGTGCCAGCAGCCAAGCTCCGCGGGGGGGAGAGACCCAGTACTTC. Its protein is CASSQAPRGGETQYF.

The chain is built from TRBV5-8 and TRBJ2-6; perhaps TRBD2 as D (5 bases). The length of the CDR3 is 15 residues. CDR1 and CDR2 (germline): SGHTS, YDEGEE. V lost 4 bases to trimming and J lost 1 base, with 9 bases between them. The CDR3: CASSDWESGANVLTF. Written as DNA, the CDR3 is TGTGCCAGCAGCGACTGGGAGTCTGGGGCCAACGTCCTGACTTTC.

The chain couples TRBV12-3 or TRBV12-4 to TRBJ2-7; TRBD2 agrees at 9 bases. With 7 bases clipped from V and 1 base from J, the junction kept 2 bases outside the gene matches. The CDR3 runs to 13 residues. The CDR3 is CASILAGSYEQYF. CDR3 in DNA: TGTGCCAGCATCCTAGCGGGGTCCTACGAGCAGTACTTC.